This TCR beta chain was recovered during a study of blood T cells in healthy people across ages (dated by TCRdb to between 2015 and 2017). About the full investigation: In model experiments, template switching captured roughly one uniquely barcoded TCR beta cDNA molecule for every two T cells. Two additional independent replicas of 1 million unique cDNA reads from the same blood draw were analyzed for two donors (one aged 18 to 29 and one aged 80 or older). The donors were divided into four age groups: young (average 16 years), middle-aged (under 40), aged (approximately 59) and long-lived (roughly 82). Using deep sequencing normalized with unique cDNA molecular identifiers, the study measured how TCR beta repertoire diversity changes with age.

Overall study results and their limits: Conclusive comparison of naive and antigen-experienced compartments was prevented by the profiling of bulk unsorted PBMCs. Because the CMV infection status of the donors was unknown, age-related changes in expanded clonotypes may potentially have been confounded. Compared with the aged group, the long-lived group had more naive CD4+ T cells, fewer expanded clones and increased TCR diversity, a pattern suggesting age selection. There was a strong correlation between observed TCR beta diversity and the percentage of naive T cells measured by flow cytometry. Estimates of total diversity from one million sequenced T cells were regarded as lower bounds and underestimates. As age increased, observed TCR beta diversity per million T cells dropped in a roughly linear way, and a significant reduction was already evident by age around 41.

Libraries were built with 5' RACE. The sample was run on an Illumina HiSeq 2500. The second PCR ran for roughly 7 to 11 cycles and used a J-beta primer mix along with a sample-barcoded 5' primer. A template-switch 5' adaptor carrying 12 random nucleotides introduced a unique molecular identifier onto each TCR beta cDNA molecule. Each sample yielded at least 3 million CDR3-containing paired-end reads. The Mint cDNA synthesis kit, primed by a TRBC-specific oligonucleotide, was used to synthesize first-strand cDNA from all RNA. Following uracil-DNA glycosylase treatment, all cDNA underwent a first 18-cycle PCR with the universal primers M1SS and BC2_uni_R. The source study handled its data this way. For normalization, 1 million high-quality reads, each with a distinct molecular identifier, were randomly selected from each sample. Reads sharing molecular identifiers were discarded rather than binned into consensus sequences. MiTCR, with a Q25 quality threshold and the strictest error-elimination algorithm, was used for CDR3 identification, clonotype clustering and error correction. A nonparametric unseen species model with Euler transformation was used to estimate lower-bound total TCR beta diversity. TCRdb ran its own pipeline on the public reads, namely fastp trimming at Q25 and MiXCR clone calling, and kept in-frame beta chains. Each entry is one CDR3 protein sequence, shown with its most common DNA and genes. It is TCRdb's table, rather than the study itself, that gives the V and J calls and clone size. The sample profile shows roughly 1,100,000 distinct CDR3 sequences; around 27% of them were found once. About 0.69% of the sample is taken by the ten largest.

Donors were approximately 42 systemically healthy Caucasian individuals from Russia aged roughly 6 to 100 years. Approximately 9.3 milliliters of peripheral blood were drawn from each donor into EDTA-treated Vacutainer tubes. Ficoll-Paque density-gradient centrifugation was used to isolate PBMCs, with at least 6 million obtained per sample. Trizol reagent was used to extract total RNA from the PBMCs, yielding at least 5 micrograms per sample. For every donor, an aliquot of PBMCs went through flow cytometry to measure the percentages of naive CD45RAhigh/CD27high T cells. Cut back by 6 bases and 7 bases, the V and J ends lie 7 bases apart. From the cysteine through the phenylalanine, the CDR3 covers 12 amino acids. The read is trimmed to its CDR3 DNA, 36 bases read in frame from base 1. In its sample, this clonotype was seen a few times. Which antigen it targets is not known. No much larger clone is present one base from it, and per-base qualities are unavailable.

In addition, the sample was reused for a study of T cells of mothers and their children. Taken from the second paper: Donors were nine systemically healthy Caucasian individuals: three mothers and their six children. cDNA synthesis used all of the extracted RNA, with roughly 1.6 ug of RNA in each 15 ul reaction. In the second PCR, the M1S primer introduced both the sample barcodes and 2-4 random nucleotides. Each mother yielded over 8 million TCR beta CDR3 reads and each child about 3 million reads. In both related and unrelated pairs, thymic selection shapes the output of TCR recombination in a similar way, with inherited differences having only a minor effect. Normalized repertoire overlap was always found to be slightly, but never significantly, higher in related mother-child pairs than in unrelated mother-child pairs. With a sensitivity of 90 to 100 clones per million clonotypes, no persistent microchimeric T cell clones were detected. Deep NGS was used in the study to compare the TCR beta repertoires of mothers and children and to look for features that separate related mother-child pairs from unrelated individuals. Mothers averaged approximately 41 +/- 4 years of age and children averaged roughly 10 +/- 4 years. After adapter ligation was performed with NEBNext reagents, the libraries were sequenced on an Illumina HiSeq 2000 with 100+100 nt paired-end reads. To prevent cross-contamination, the mother and child libraries were prepared a month apart and were sequenced in separate runs. Between roughly 500,000 and 2,100,000 distinct TCR beta clonotypes were identified per donor. Naive TCR beta clonotypes were estimated from low-frequency clonotypes matched to each donor's FACS-determined naive share, without sorting.

Sequenced input: blood. The chain uses TRBV12-3 or TRBV12-4 and TRBJ1-6; no D gene call is confident. The source is a girl aged 2-10 years in good health. For the CDR3, the sequence is CASRTQNSPLHF. The DNA sequence reads TGTGCCAGCAGGACCCAAAATTCACCCCTCCACTTT.